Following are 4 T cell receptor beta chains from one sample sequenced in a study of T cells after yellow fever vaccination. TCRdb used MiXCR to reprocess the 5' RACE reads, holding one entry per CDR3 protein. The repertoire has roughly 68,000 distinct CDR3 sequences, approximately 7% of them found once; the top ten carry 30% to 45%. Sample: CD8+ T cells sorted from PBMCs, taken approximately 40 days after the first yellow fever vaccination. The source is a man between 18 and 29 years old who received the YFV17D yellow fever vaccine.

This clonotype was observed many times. In DNA, the CDR3 is TGTGCCAGCTCACTTCTCTTCGGGGAGGGCACCGGGGAGCTGTTTTTT. This gives the protein CASSLLFGEGTGELFF. The chain joins TRBV18 to TRBJ2-2; 7 bases match TRBD2. With 4 bases clipped from V and 4 bases from J, the junction kept 9 bases outside the gene matches. The germline V gene has CDR1 KGHSH and CDR2 LQKENI. CDR3 size: 16 residues.

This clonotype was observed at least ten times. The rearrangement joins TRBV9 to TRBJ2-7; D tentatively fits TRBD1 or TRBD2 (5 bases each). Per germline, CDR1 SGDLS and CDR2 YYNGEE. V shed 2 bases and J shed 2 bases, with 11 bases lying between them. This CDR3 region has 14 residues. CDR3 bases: TGTGCCAGCAGCGTTGGGGGAGACGCCTACGAGCAGTACTTC. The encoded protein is CASSVGGDAYEQYF. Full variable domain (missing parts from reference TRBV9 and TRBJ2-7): DSGVTQTPKHLITATGQRVTLRCSPRSGDLSVYWYQQSLDQGLQFLIQYYNGEERAKGNILERFSAQQFPDLHSELNLSSLELGDSALYFCASSVGGDAYEQYFGPGTRLTVT.

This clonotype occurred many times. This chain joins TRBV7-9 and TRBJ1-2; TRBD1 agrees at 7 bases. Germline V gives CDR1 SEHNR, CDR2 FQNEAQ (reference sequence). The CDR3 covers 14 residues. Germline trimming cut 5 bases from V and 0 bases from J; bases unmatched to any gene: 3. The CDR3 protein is CASSPTGTNYGYTF. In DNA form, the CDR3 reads TGTGCCAGCAGCCCGACAGGGACTAACTATGGCTACACCTTC. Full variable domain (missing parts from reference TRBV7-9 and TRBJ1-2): DTGVSQNPRHKITKRGQNVTFRCDPISEHNRLYWYRQTLGQGPEFLTYFQNEAQLEKSRLLSDRFSAERPKGSFSTLEIQRTEQGDSAMYLCASSPTGTNYGYTFGSGTRLTVV.

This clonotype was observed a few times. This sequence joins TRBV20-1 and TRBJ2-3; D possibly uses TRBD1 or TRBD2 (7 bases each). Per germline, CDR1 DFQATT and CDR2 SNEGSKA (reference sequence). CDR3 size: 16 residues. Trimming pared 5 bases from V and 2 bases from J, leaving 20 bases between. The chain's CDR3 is CSAFQGEGRDTDTQYF. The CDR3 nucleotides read TGCAGTGCTTTCCAGGGGGAGGGTCGGGACACAGATACGCAGTATTTT.